The sequence of this T cell receptor (beta chain) was determined in a study of cytomegalovirus exposure and HLA in healthy donors. Notes on the study in general: Researchers reportedly found TCR beta sequences accurately predicted most subjects' HLA-A and HLA-B alleles. Most TCR sequences proved rare, with some public TCRs found in many donors.

The PCR employed 60 Vbeta primers together with 13 Jbeta primers. Some clones are missing from TCRdb's copy, which holds only in-frame ones; the method was immunoSEQ multiplex PCR. The sample shows roughly 150,000 clones, 64% of them seen only once. On this clone: Its matching antigen is unknown.

The CDR3 is made up of 12 amino acids. J gave up 3 bases and V 11 bases, and 5 bases lay outside the gene matches. Germline V gene data show CDR1 as SNHLY and CDR2 as FYNNEI. The chain uses TRBV2 and TRBJ2-3, with 7 bases identical to TRBD2. Input material: PBMCs. The receptor was isolated from a woman aged 25 to 39 in good health and CMV-seropositive. CDR3 DNA sequence: TGTGCCGGGTCGCGGGAGACAGATACGCAGTATTTT. This gives the protein CAGSRETDTQYF.